This T cell receptor (beta chain) was recorded in a study of blood T cell repertoires in COVID-19. Turning to the study itself: PBMCs, B-cell-depleted T cells, or T cells provided the cDNA or gDNA that made up the material.

This table comes from immunoSEQ multiplex PCR, and its TCRdb copy is limited to in-frame clones, with some not included. The data contain about 80,000 clones, around 88% of them singletons. V shed 4 bases and J shed 4 bases, with 16 bases lying between them. The germline V gene has CDR1 SGHAT and CDR2 FQNNGV. The CDR3 contains 15 residues. This chain joins TRBV11-2 and TRBJ1-2, with D possibly matching TRBD1 (6 bases). This TCR was recovered from an elderly man with active or convalescent COVID-19. The sample comprised peripheral blood. This CDR3 reads CASSSSRGIGYGYTF. CDR3 sequence (DNA): TGTGCCAGCAGCTCCTCCAGGGGAATTGGCTATGGCTACACCTTC.